The 18 T cell receptor beta chains below come from one sample, sequenced in a study of blood T cell repertoires in COVID-19. The method was immunoSEQ multiplex PCR; TCRdb's version includes in-frame clones alone and lacks a portion of them. The top ten hold 3% of the sample, which has about 250,000 clones, 70% to 90% seen once. Input material: peripheral blood. These receptors originate from a man aged 18 to 29 with active or convalescent COVID-19.

The chain joins TRBV15 to TRBJ1-1, with D maybe TRBD1 (6 bases). The V end lost 8 bases, the J end lost 1 base, and 17 bases lay between the germline ends. Germline V gene sequence: CDR1 LNHNV, CDR2 YYDKDF (reference sequence). CDR3 size: 15 residues. The CDR3 protein is CATLGRRQENTEAFF. The CDR3 DNA follows: TGTGCCACCCTCGGGAGGCGACAGGAGAACACTGAAGCTTTCTTT.

The chain recombines TRBV6-5 with TRBJ2-7; perhaps TRBD2 as D (6 bases). V lost 6 bases to trimming and J lost 0 bases, with 12 bases between them. CDR3 length equals 14 residues. Germline V gene data show CDR1 as MNHEY and CDR2 as SVGAGI. The CDR3 sequence: CASREVGGSYEQYF. The CDR3 DNA is TGTGCCAGCAGGGAGGTCGGGGGCTCCTACGAGCAGTACTTC.

The sample holds one count of this clone. V is TRBV7-2 and J is TRBJ1-3; D is unresolved. The V gene lost 1 base and the J gene lost 1 base, with 11 bases spanning the gap. The length of the CDR3 is 16 residues. The germline V gene has CDR1 SGHTA and CDR2 FQGNSA. Written as DNA, the CDR3 is TGTGCCAGCAGCTTAGGGCAGATTTTATCTGGAAACACCATATATTTT. Protein: CASSLGQILSGNTIYF.

Note on this clone: The same CDR3 arises from other DNA sequences in this sample as well. This CDR3 reads CASSSDRAGNTIYF. CDR3 in DNA: TGTGCCAGCAGCTCCGACAGGGCTGGAAACACCATATATTTT. The rearrangement uses TRBV7-9 and TRBJ1-3, with 7 bases fitting TRBD1. The germline V gene encodes CDR1 SEHNR and CDR2 FQNEAQ (reference sequence). The CDR3 contains 14 residues. V lost 4 bases to trimming and J lost 2 bases; unmatched junction nucleotides: 2.

This sequence joins TRBV6-4 and TRBJ1-2; tentatively, D is TRBD1 (6 bases). The CDR3 length is 13 residues. V lost 1 base and J 9 bases, leaving 12 bases between the germline ends. CDR1 and CDR2 (germline): MRHNA, SNTAGT. The CDR3 is CASSDFRGGSYTF. The CDR3 DNA sequence: TGTGCCAGCAGTGACTTTAGAGGGGGAAGCTACACCTTC.

The V and J genes are TRBV3-1 (or the pseudogene TRBV3-2) and TRBJ2-1, with D uncertain. V lost 3 bases, J lost 4 bases, and 10 bases lay in between. The V gene's germline CDR1 is LGHDT and CDR2 YNNKEL (reference sequence). The CDR3 is 14 residues long. This chain's CDR3 is CASSQLALYNEQFF. DNA of the CDR3: TGTGCCAGCAGCCAGTTAGCATTGTACAATGAGCAGTTCTTC.

The chain couples TRBV7-3 to TRBJ2-5, with a tentative D call TRBD1 (5 bases). The germline V gene encodes CDR1 SGHTA and CDR2 FQGTGA. This CDR3 contains 13 residues. Deletions cut 5 bases from V and 3 bases from J, with 10 bases between. CDR3 in DNA: TGTGCCAGCAGCCCAGGGTCTGAAGAGACCCAGTACTTC. Residues: CASSPGSEETQYF.

This chain uses TRBV7-8 with TRBJ1-1; TRBD1 matches at 8 bases. The CDR3 is 13 amino acids. From germline, CDR1 is SGHVS and CDR2 FQNEAQ. V gave up 3 bases and J gave up 4 bases; unmatched junction bases: 1. CDR3 coding DNA: TGTGCCAGCAGCTTCACAGGGGGCACTGAAGCTTTCTTT. The encoded protein is CASSFTGGTEAFF. The full variable domain, with the rest looked up from reference TRBV7-8 and TRBJ1-1, is GAGVSQSPRYKVAKRGQDVALRCDPISGHVSLFWYQQALGQGPEFLTYFQNEAQLDKSGLPSDRFFAERPEGSVSTLKIQRTQQEDSAVYLCASSFTGGTEAFFGQGTRLTVV.

The CDR3 DNA sequence: TGTGCCAGCAGCTTAAAGGACTTTCCCTCCTACAATGAGCAGTTCTTC. Translating it yields CASSLKDFPSYNEQFF. The chain carries TRBV7-2 and TRBJ2-1; possible D gene TRBD2, 5 bases. The CDR3 runs 16 residues. Trimming removed 2 bases from V and 0 bases from J, with 11 bases in between. Germline-derived CDR1 and CDR2 are SGHTA and FQGNSA.

V and J are TRBV6-2 or TRBV6-3 and TRBJ2-7; 9 positions agree with TRBD1. The J segment lost 6 bases and the V segment lost 5 bases, leaving 14 bases of the junction unmatched. The germline gives CDR1 MNHEY, CDR2 SVGEGT. The CDR3 is 16 amino acids. The CDR3 DNA follows: TGTGCCAGCAGTACGACCGGGACAGGGAACCCCTCCGAGCAGTACTTC. It yields the protein CASSTTGTGNPSEQYF.

The V and J genes are TRBV6-2 or TRBV6-3 and TRBJ1-1; possible D gene TRBD1, 6 bases. V was trimmed by 0 bases and J by 11 bases, leaving 13 bases between them. CDR1 and CDR2 (germline): MNHEY, SVGEGT. The CDR3 totals 13 residues. The chain's CDR3 is CASSYSVQGRAFF. For the CDR3, the DNA is TGTGCCAGCAGTTACTCGGTACAGGGAAGGGCTTTCTTT.

The DNA for the CDR3 is TGTGCCAGCAACCCATCTCTCGGGTCCCCCTCAGATACGCAGTATTTT. Translated, it gives CASNPSLGSPSDTQYF. This chain links TRBV7-2 with TRBJ2-3; D unclear. CDR3 size: 16 residues. Germline assignment: CDR1 SGHTA and CDR2 FQGNSA. V was pared by 7 bases and J by 4 bases, with 21 bases between.

The chain has TRBV6-5 and TRBJ1-2, with 7 bases fitting TRBD1. The CDR3 has 14 residues. Trimming removed 8 bases from V and 6 bases from J; junction bases left unmatched: 12. CDR1 and CDR2 (germline): MNHEY, SVGAGI. The CDR3 bases are TGTGCCAGCCGCCTCGACAGGGTCTTGGATGGCTACACCTTC. It codes for CASRLDRVLDGYTF.

V and J are TRBV28 and TRBJ1-5; D not certain. Germline loops: CDR1 MDHEN, CDR2 SYDVKM. The CDR3 spans 12 residues. Trimming removed 7 bases at V and 7 bases at J, with 11 bases between. CDR3 DNA sequence: TGTGCCAGCACCTCCTATAAACAGCCCCAGCATTTT. It translates to CASTSYKQPQHF.

The chain has TRBV4-2 and TRBJ2-7; 10 bases fit TRBD2. This CDR3 is 19 amino acids long. The germline V gene encodes CDR1 LGHNA and CDR2 YNFKEQ. With V trimmed by 1 base and J by 4 bases, 16 bases remained unmatched. The CDR3 DNA sequence: TGTGCCAGCAGCCAAGGGTCGCTAGCGGGAGAAGGGGGCCTGTACGAGCAGTACTTC. It codes for CASSQGSLAGEGGLYEQYF.

This chain connects TRBV27 to TRBJ2-7; 10 nucleotides agree with TRBD2. The CDR3 contains 15 residues. Germline CDR1 MNHEY, CDR2 SMNVEV (reference sequence). J gave up 2 bases and V 5 bases, and 6 bases lay outside the gene matches. CDR3 DNA: TGTGCCAGCAGTCCCCGGACTAGCGGCACCTACGAGCAGTACTTC. Translating gives CASSPRTSGTYEQYF.

This chain connects TRBV11-2 to TRBJ2-1, with D perhaps matching TRBD2 (5 bases). The ends were cut back, 5 bases at V and 0 bases at J, with 20 bases in the middle. This CDR3 is 18 amino acids long. From germline, CDR1 is SGHAT and CDR2 FQNNGV. The CDR3 sequence is CASSIGRGSEVSYNEQFF. CDR3 nucleotides: TGTGCCAGCAGCATAGGGCGTGGTAGCGAGGTCTCCTACAATGAGCAGTTCTTC.

The chain has TRBV10-3 and TRBJ2-5, with 8 nucleotides matching TRBD1. The CDR3 length is 15 residues. V trimming: 5 bases; J trimming: 5 bases; junction bases outside the gene matches: 10. Germline V CDR1 and CDR2: ENHRY, SYGVKD. Here the CDR3 DNA reads TGTGCCATCAGTCCGCGCCAGGGGGCAGGGGAGACCCAGTACTTC. Protein: CAISPRQGAGETQYF.